The present T cell receptor (beta chain) was sequenced within a study of control samples from healthy donors and cancer patients. The protocol was immunoSEQ multiplex PCR, while the TCRdb copy is restricted to in-frame clones and leaves out a portion. This sample has approximately 70,000 clones, with roughly 86% found just once. There are 14 residues in the CDR3. V was trimmed by 0 bases and J by 2 bases, leaving 7 bases between them. CDR1 is KGHSH, CDR2 LQKENI, per germline. This clonotype was sampled from a woman aged 50 to 60 with head and neck cancer. J is TRBJ1-2 and V is TRBV18; D remains ambiguous. Sequencing used PBMCs. The CDR3, as DNA: TGTGCCAGCTCACCACCGTCACGGAACTATGGCTACACCTTC. Protein: CASSPPSRNYGYTF.